The entry that follows covers one T cell receptor beta chain sequence. The specificity of this receptor is unknown. Base quality data are lacking; no much larger clone is found one base away. This entry comes from a study of long-term antiretroviral therapy in people with HIV (dated by TCRdb to between 2022 and 2023). Regarding the research as a whole: The earliest samples were collected approximately a decade before the 2015 WHO recommendation for immediate ART, a period when ART was typically delayed until CD4 counts fell. This retrospective serial study examined whether starting ART and sustained HIV suppression were associated with changes in the composition and diversity of the TRB repertoire in peripheral blood. From 25 to 30 adults with confirmed HIV infection, the cohort provided 150 to 200 cryopreserved PBMC samples, gathered serially across a mean of approximately six years (range 1-12). About 35% of the 30 participants with HIV were female. No cross-contamination during QIAcube processing was shown when test extractions of a monoclonal T-cell line were performed alongside 30 to 40 polyclonal samples.

The immunoSEQ hsTCRB v3.0 assay was used at survey level resolution to sequence the TRB variable region. A depth of roughly 40,000-55,000 T-cell genomes per sample was targeted for TRB sequencing. An Illumina MiSeq with a v3 150-cycle kit was used to sequence the pooled TRB libraries. From the authors' description of their analysis: Repertoire analysis ran in R within a reproducible Nextflow workflow covering QC, data transformation and analysis. Custom analyses were implemented in LymphoSeq2, an R package for AIRR-Seq data exploration. A few samples yielding fewer than 5000 total TRB sequences were excluded, leaving around 200 analyzed HIV repertoires. Among the roughly 190 retained HIV repertoires, 55 to 60 were collected before ART initiation and under 150 after ART initiation. Each repertoire was downsampled to 5000 TRB nucleotide sequences, and summary statistics were averaged across 100 downsampling iterations. The analysis kept only TRB sequences whose CDR3 regions were at least seven amino acids long. Diversity was assessed using a clonality score derived from Shannon entropy and using the Gini coefficient. In repertoire networks, the top 5000 CDR3 amino acid sequences were linked whenever an edit distance of one separated two sequences. For TRB CDR3 amino acid sequences, GLIPH2 was used to predict antigen specificity groups and MHC restriction. To flag known associations with CMV, EBV, HIV or tissue antigens, CDR3 amino acid sequences were compared against VDJdb and McPAS-TCR. Pre-ART, post-ART and control groups were compared with Wilcoxon signed-rank tests and Holm-Bonferroni correction. This is the immuneACCESS table as TCRdb keeps it, with only in-frame sequences that have V and J called. A part of the clones is gone; compared with another copy, unresolved V genes explain less than half, and the rest is unexplained. That table gives V, J and clone size, and the DNA gave D and trimming. The sample includes roughly 21,000 clones, with 70% to 85% observed a single time. The biggest ten clones account for roughly a tenth of the sample.

Broader findings and caveats from the paper: Starting ART was linked to a significant rise in TRB diversity, yet even after long-term ART the diversity remained significantly lower than in transplant donor controls. Owing to limited PBMC availability, only the TCR beta chain was sequenced, without alpha chain pairing. Compared with controls, HIV repertoires had narrower CDR3 length ranges, and the network structure pointed to an antigen-experienced repertoire that shifted only slightly toward naive after ART. Inferences about post-ART repertoire changes were limited because no data were available on ART adherence, viral resistance or therapy changes. The samples span the years 2004 to 2017, and the ART regimens used may be less effective than current regimens. Because pre-ART samples had limited cell numbers, unsorted PBMC were profiled rather than sorted CD4+ and CD8+ T cells. Expanded TRB clones identified before ART initiation dominated the repertoire across all time points, though the dominance fluctuated and decreased in many PLHIV after ART.

Inclusion was restricted to participants for whom at least one PBMC sample before ART initiation and at least two post-ART samples were available. All participants with HIV were treated in the United States of America. Before DNA extraction, cryopreserved samples of about 0.9-10 million PBMC were thawed and then washed. At the time of the earliest PBMC sample, participants with HIV were aged between about 20 and 54 years. Each participant contributed PBMC samples from 1-4 timepoints before ART initiation and 2-8 timepoints after ART initiation, with a median of 7 samples. Serial HIV viral load, CD4+ T-cell count, ART history and demographic data were obtained for every participant. Genomic DNA was extracted from unsorted PBMC with a Qiagen kit on a QIAcube, with processing performed in batches of 12 samples. The CDR3 measures 14 amino acids from cysteine to phenylalanine. Only CDR3 DNA remains: 42 bases, in frame from the first base. As encoded in the germline V gene (reference sequence), CDR1 is PRHDT while CDR2 is FYEKMQ. V was cut back by 4 bases and J by 2 bases, leaving a gap of 10 bases between them.

The sample was unsorted PBMCs, taken 4.1 years after starting antiretroviral therapy. The sequence is built from TRBV13 and TRBJ2-3; the D gene is unclear. This sequence was found in a woman aged 40-49 years with HIV. CDR3 sequence: CASSSRAITDTQYF. The DNA sequence follows: TGTGCCAGCAGCTCAAGGGCCATCACAGATACGCAGTATTTT.